This TCR beta chain was recorded in a study of vaccination and CD4 T cells after COVID-19. At the level of the study: Post-COVID samples had a sampling time that fell a median 101 days after diagnosis (range 35 to 161).

The CDR3 totals 13 residues. Trimming removed 6 bases from V and 2 bases from J, with 8 bases in between. Germline CDR1 is MNHNS and CDR2 is SASEGT. A word on this clonotype: The target antigen is unknown.

Stated treatment: roughly 10-day PBMC culture with coronavirus spike peptide pools or control peptides (ViraFEST assay). An Oncomine TCR Beta short-read assay was used to sequence the DNA from cultured CD4+ T cells. TCRdb re-called the PCR reads with MiXCR, one entry per CDR3 protein. The sample yields approximately 4,000 distinct CDR3 sequences, around 40% seen once. V is TRBV6-1 and J is TRBJ1-5; D remains unclear. Sequenced sample: CD4+ T cells from blood, cultured in vitro. The TCR originated in a human donor who had recovered from COVID-19. The CDR3 DNA sequence: TGTGCCAGCAGGAGTCGTGGCAATCAGCCCCAGCATTTT. Its protein is CASRSRGNQPQHF.